The 15 T cell receptor beta chains below all came from one sample that was sequenced in a study of a mutant IDH1 vaccine in newly diagnosed glioma. Time point indicated: week 47, end of study. In every dose of vaccine, 300 ug of mutant IDH1 20-mer peptide was given alongside topical imiquimod. Some clones are missing from TCRdb's copy, which holds only in-frame ones; the method was immunoSEQ multiplex PCR. The data contain roughly 86,000 clones, approximately 75% of them singletons. Their antigen targets remain unknown. Here the sequenced sample was PBMCs, taken from a glioma patient whose treatment included an IDH1 peptide vaccine. The receptors stem from a man aged 35-49 years with glioma.

This clone was picked up one time. CDR3 nucleotides: TGTGCCAGCAGTCTTAGCGGGAGAGGCGCAGATACGCAGTATTTT. It translates to CASSLSGRGADTQYF. The chain combines TRBV27 with TRBJ2-3; 9 nucleotides align to TRBD2. Trimming took 5 bases from V and 4 from J; bases not matched to a gene: 7. CDR1 is MNHEY and CDR2 is SMNVEV in the germline V gene (reference sequence). There are 15 residues in the CDR3.

V and J are TRBV18 and TRBJ1-2, with D unresolved. Trimming removed 4 bases at V and 6 bases at J, with 9 bases between. This CDR3 contains 12 residues. Germline values: CDR1 KGHSH, CDR2 LQKENI. CDR3 DNA: TGTGCCAGCTCACGGGCAGGAAATGGCTACACCTTC. Translated: CASSRAGNGYTF.

The V and J genes are TRBV9 and TRBJ2-5, with 9 bases fitting TRBD1. The CDR3 contains 15 residues. J was trimmed by 2 bases and V by 0 bases; bases with no gene match: 2. CDR1 and CDR2 from the germline V gene are SGDLS and YYNGEE. This CDR3 reads CASSVEDRGQETQYF. The CDR3 region has the DNA TGTGCCAGCAGCGTAGAGGACAGGGGTCAAGAGACCCAGTACTTC. Full variable domain (outside the CDR3, taken from reference TRBV9 and TRBJ2-5): DSGVTQTPKHLITATGQRVTLRCSPRSGDLSVYWYQQSLDQGLQFLIQYYNGEERAKGNILERFSAQQFPDLHSELNLSSLELGDSALYFCASSVEDRGQETQYFGPGTRLLVL.

The chain employs TRBV29-1 and TRBJ2-7; TRBD1 might be the D (7 bases). V was shortened by 6 bases and J by 5 bases, with 17 bases between the two germline ends. The germline gives CDR1 SQVTM, CDR2 ANQGSEA. This CDR3 contains 13 residues. CDR3 loop: CSVSPQGEDEQYF. The CDR3 DNA is TGCAGCGTATCACCCCAGGGGGAGGACGAGCAGTACTTC.

This clone came up a few times. The chain uses TRBV5-4 and TRBJ2-7; D remains unclear. The germline V gene has CDR1 SGHNT and CDR2 YYREEE (reference sequence). V lost 2 bases and J 3 bases, leaving 9 bases between the germline ends. This CDR3 is built from 13 residues. In nucleotides, the CDR3 is TGTGCCAGCAGCTTAGGGCAGAGCTACGAGCAGTACTTC. Protein product: CASSLGQSYEQYF.

This clone was detected a few times. The J gene is TRBJ1-3, the V gene TRBV14, with a possible D match to TRBD1 (5 bases). Deletions cut 0 bases from V and 5 bases from J, with 17 bases between. The germline gives CDR1 SGHDN, CDR2 FVKESK. CDR3 length: 17 residues. CDR3 residues: CASSQDMVRRGRNTIYF. The CDR3 nucleotides are TGTGCCAGCAGCCAAGATATGGTTAGGAGGGGTCGAAACACCATATATTTT.

The J gene is TRBJ1-2, the V gene TRBV7-2, with 10 bases that match TRBD1. The V segment lost 5 bases and the J segment 6 bases; nucleotides outside the gene matches: 9. Looked up from germline, CDR1 is SGHTA and CDR2 is FQGNSA. The CDR3 has 15 residues. The DNA of the CDR3 is TGTGCCAGCAGCCCCGAATGGGACAGGGGCCATGGCTACACCTTC. It yields the protein CASSPEWDRGHGYTF.

A single count supports this clone. The J gene is TRBJ2-5, the V gene TRBV6-5, with D perhaps matching TRBD2 (6 bases). The CDR3 loop spans 15 amino acids. Germline CDR1 MNHEY, CDR2 SVGAGI. Trimming took 2 bases from V and 0 from J, leaving 10 bases between them. The CDR3 DNA reads TGTGCCAGCAGTTACCAGGGACTGCACCAAGAGACCCAGTACTTC. Its protein product is CASSYQGLHQETQYF.

The rearrangement uses TRBV7-6 and TRBJ2-7; D perhaps matches TRBD1 (6 bases). The germline CDR1 and CDR2 sequences are SGHVS and FNYEAQ. Trimming shortened V by 4 bases and J by 3 bases, and 22 bases separated the two germline ends. The CDR3 is 17 residues long. The chain's CDR3 is CASSSIHTGKRGYEQYF. CDR3 bases: TGTGCCAGCAGCTCTATTCATACAGGGAAACGGGGCTACGAGCAGTACTTC.

The rearrangement uses TRBV6-1 and TRBJ2-3, with 12 bases lining up with TRBD2. The ends lost 6 bases at V and 13 bases at J; junction bases unmatched: 14. In germline, CDR1 is MNHNS, CDR2 SASEGT. The CDR3 is made up of 15 amino acids. CDR3 in amino acids: CASRTGTSGPGTEYF. CDR3 nucleotides: TGTGCCAGCAGGACCGGGACTAGCGGGCCTGGAACGGAGTATTTT.

The rearrangement joins TRBV11-2 to TRBJ2-5; no clear D gene. With 5 bases removed from V and 2 bases from J, the gap between germline ends came to 12 bases. CDR1 is SGHAT and CDR2 is FQNNGV in the germline V gene. The CDR3 runs to 14 residues. CDR3 sequence reads: CASSEFTYQETQYF. The CDR3 region has the DNA TGTGCCAGCAGCGAATTTACCTATCAAGAGACCCAGTACTTC. Based on the CDR3 plus reference TRBV11-2 and TRBJ2-5, the full variable domain is EAGVAQSPRYKIIEKRQSVAFWCNPISGHATLYWYQQILGQGPKLLIQFQNNGVVDDSQLPKDRFSAERLKGVDSTLKIQPAKLEDSAVYLCASSEFTYQETQYFGPGTRLLVL.

This clone was detected only once. V is TRBV6-1 and J is TRBJ2-4, with a weak D call TRBD2 (6 bases). V was pared by 7 bases and J by 0 bases, with 13 bases between. Germline V lookup: CDR1 MNHNS, CDR2 SASEGT. There are 15 residues in the CDR3. The CDR3 loop reads CASTWDSLAKNIQYF. The CDR3 nucleotides read TGTGCCAGCACCTGGGACTCGTTAGCCAAAAACATTCAGTACTTC.

The chain uses TRBV27 and TRBJ1-4, with TRBD1 matching 8 bases. Germline V lookup: CDR1 MNHEY, CDR2 SMNVEV (reference sequence). V trimming: 6 bases; J trimming: 5 bases; junction bases outside the gene matches: 8. The CDR3 extends over 15 amino acids. This chain's CDR3 is CASRTQDRENEKLFF. Written as DNA, the CDR3 is TGTGCCAGCAGGACCCAGGACAGGGAGAATGAAAAACTGTTTTTT. Together with reference TRBV27 and TRBJ1-4, the CDR3 gives the full variable domain: EAQVTQNPRYLITVTGKKLTVTCSQNMNHEYMSWYRQDPGLGLRQIYYSMNVEVTDKGDVPEGYKVSRKEKRNFPLILESPSPNQTSLYFCASRTQDRENEKLFFGSGTQLSVL.

The chain couples TRBV19 to TRBJ2-5; no reliable D call. The CDR3 has 12 amino acids. The germline gives CDR1 LNHDA, CDR2 SQIVND (reference sequence). V lost 3 bases, J lost 5 bases, and 7 bases lay in between. CDR3 sequence: CASSMVRETQYF. CDR3 nucleotides: TGTGCCAGTAGTATGGTTCGGGAGACCCAGTACTTC.

A note on this clone: A read error may produce the germline difference seen at one junction end. This chain links TRBV7-7 with TRBJ2-7; possibly TRBD2 for D (6 bases). CDR3 size: 14 residues. In germline, CDR1 is SSHAT, CDR2 FNYEAQ (reference sequence). The CDR3 is CASSLAERGYEQYF. CDR3 bases: TGTGCTAGCAGCTTAGCGGAACGGGGGTACGAGCAGTACTTC.